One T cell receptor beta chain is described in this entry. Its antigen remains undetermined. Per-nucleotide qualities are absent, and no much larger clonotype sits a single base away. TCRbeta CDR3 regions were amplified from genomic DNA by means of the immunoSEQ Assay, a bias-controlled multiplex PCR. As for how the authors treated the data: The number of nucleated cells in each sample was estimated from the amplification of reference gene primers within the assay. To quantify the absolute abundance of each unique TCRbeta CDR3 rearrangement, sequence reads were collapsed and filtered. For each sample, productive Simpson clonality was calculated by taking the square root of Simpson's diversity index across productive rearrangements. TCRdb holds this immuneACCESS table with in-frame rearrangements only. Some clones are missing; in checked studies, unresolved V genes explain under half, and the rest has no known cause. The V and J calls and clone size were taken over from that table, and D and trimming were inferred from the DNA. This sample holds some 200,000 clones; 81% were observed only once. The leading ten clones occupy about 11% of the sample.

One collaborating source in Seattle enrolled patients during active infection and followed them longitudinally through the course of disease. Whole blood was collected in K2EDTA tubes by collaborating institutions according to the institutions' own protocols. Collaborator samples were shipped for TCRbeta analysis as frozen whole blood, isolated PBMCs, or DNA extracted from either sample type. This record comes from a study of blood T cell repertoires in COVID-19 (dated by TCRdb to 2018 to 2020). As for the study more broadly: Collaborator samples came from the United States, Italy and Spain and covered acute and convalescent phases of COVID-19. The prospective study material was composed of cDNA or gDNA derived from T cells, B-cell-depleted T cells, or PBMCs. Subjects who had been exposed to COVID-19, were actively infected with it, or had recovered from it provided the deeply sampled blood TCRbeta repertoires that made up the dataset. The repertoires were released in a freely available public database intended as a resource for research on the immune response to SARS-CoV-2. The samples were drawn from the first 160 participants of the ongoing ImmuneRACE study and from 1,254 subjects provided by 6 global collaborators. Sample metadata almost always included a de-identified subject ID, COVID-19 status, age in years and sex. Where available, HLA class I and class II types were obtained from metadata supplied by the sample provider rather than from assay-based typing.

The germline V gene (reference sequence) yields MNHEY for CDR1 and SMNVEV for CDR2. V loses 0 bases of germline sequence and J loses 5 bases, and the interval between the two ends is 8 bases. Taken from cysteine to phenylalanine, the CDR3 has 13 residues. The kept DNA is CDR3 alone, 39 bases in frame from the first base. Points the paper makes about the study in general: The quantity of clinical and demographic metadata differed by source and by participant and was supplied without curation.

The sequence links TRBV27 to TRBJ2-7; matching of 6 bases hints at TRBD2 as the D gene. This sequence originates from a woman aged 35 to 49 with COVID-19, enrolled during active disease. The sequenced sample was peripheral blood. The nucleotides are TGTGCCAGCAGTTTATCGGGGGGTCACGAGCAGTACTTC. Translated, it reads CASSLSGGHEQYF.